Listed here are 27 T cell receptor beta chains from one sample, sequenced in a study of T cell responses to AZD1222 COVID-19 vaccine. Some clones are missing from TCRdb's copy, which holds only in-frame ones; the method was immunoSEQ multiplex PCR. Seen here are about 94,000 clones, around 89% observed once, and the top ten hold approximately 9.1%. The input for sequencing was peripheral blood, taken on day 0 of AZD1222 vaccination. These receptors all stem from an adult in good health.

The J gene is TRBJ1-4, the V gene TRBV4-3; no reliable D call. V lost 4 bases and J lost 8, with 11 bases in between. This CDR3 has 13 amino acids. In germline, CDR1 is LGHNA, CDR2 YSLEER. The CDR3 DNA sequence: TGCGCCAGCAGCCGTGGCGTGGAGGAAAAACTGTTTTTT. Its translation: CASSRGVEEKLFF.

The V gene is TRBV5-6, the J gene TRBJ2-2, with D uncertain. The CDR3 consists of 13 residues. Germline V gene lookup returns CDR1 SGHDT and CDR2 YYEEEE. V was shortened by 6 bases and J by 7 bases, with 13 bases between the two germline ends. The CDR3 spells CASNIDPGGELFF. Here the CDR3 DNA reads TGTGCCAGCAACATCGATCCCGGCGGGGAGCTGTTTTTT. Full variable domain (remainder filled in from reference TRBV5-6 and TRBJ2-2): DAGVTQSPTHLIKTRGQQVTLRCSPKSGHDTVSWYQQALGQGPQFIFQYYEEEERQRGNFPDRFSGHQFPNYSSELNVNALLLGDSALYLCASNIDPGGELFFGEGSRLTVL.

This clone showed up just a few times. This chain joins TRBV9 and TRBJ2-3; D perhaps matches TRBD1 (6 bases). V lost 2 bases, J lost 6 bases, and 10 bases lay in between. The CDR3 runs to 13 residues. Germline lookup yields CDR1 SGDLS and CDR2 YYNGEE. CDR3 loop: CASSVLGHDTQYF. The DNA of the CDR3 is TGTGCCAGCAGCGTTTTGGGACATGATACGCAGTATTTT.

The V call is TRBV7-3, the J call TRBJ2-1; D possibly matches TRBD1 or TRBD2 (6 bases each). The V gene's germline CDR1 is SGHTA and CDR2 FQGTGA. The germline V and J ends were trimmed by 4 bases and 5 bases, with 18 bases remaining between them. The CDR3 totals 16 residues. The CDR3: CASSSTRGEKHNEQFF. CDR3 bases: TGTGCCAGCAGCTCTACTAGGGGGGAAAAGCACAATGAGCAGTTCTTC.

This clone was observed a handful of times. This chain connects TRBV6-6 to TRBJ1-2; D remains unclear. The CDR3 contains 13 residues. Germline V lookup: CDR1 MNHNY, CDR2 SVGAGI (reference sequence). Trimming took 5 bases from V and 2 from J, leaving 9 bases between them. The CDR3 bases are TGTGCCAGCAGTCCGGGGAAGAACTATGGCTACACCTTC. It specifies CASSPGKNYGYTF.

The chain uses TRBV5-1 and TRBJ2-7, with D unresolved. This CDR3 has 15 residues. Germline CDR1 reads SGHRS; CDR2 reads YFSETQ. The V end lost 0 bases, the J end lost 7 bases, and 17 bases lay between the germline ends. CDR3 region: CASSLASGFSGEQYF. CDR3 in DNA: TGCGCCAGCAGCTTGGCCTCTGGGTTCTCTGGTGAGCAGTACTTC.

J is TRBJ1-6 and V is TRBV27; D gene uncertain. CDR1 and CDR2 from the germline V gene are MNHEY and SMNVEV (reference sequence). The CDR3 has 16 residues. The V and J ends lost 3 bases and 0 bases respectively, with 9 bases between them. CDR3 residues: CASSFTARSYNSPLHF. CDR3 coding DNA: TGTGCCAGCAGTTTTACAGCTCGCTCCTATAATTCACCCCTCCACTTT.

V usage is TRBV6-5 and J usage is TRBJ2-2; the D gene is possibly TRBD1 (6 bases). Trimming removed 8 bases at V and 2 bases at J, with 12 bases between. CDR1 and CDR2 (germline): MNHEY, SVGAGI. There are 14 residues in the CDR3. In DNA form, the CDR3 reads TGTGCCAGCCGTCGACAGGCAAACACCGGGGAGCTGTTTTTT. This gives the protein CASRRQANTGELFF.

This rearrangement joins TRBV9 to TRBJ1-4, with D possibly matching TRBD1 (5 bases). Germline V gives CDR1 SGDLS, CDR2 YYNGEE. Trimming left V 0 bases short and J 7 bases short, with 19 bases between. The CDR3 extends over 17 amino acids. CDR3 residues: CASSVAGGRGSGEKLFF. Here the CDR3 DNA reads TGTGCCAGCAGCGTAGCTGGGGGGAGAGGGTCGGGTGAAAAACTGTTTTTT.

The chain carries TRBV29-1 and TRBJ1-4, with 8 bases matching TRBD1. This CDR3 spans 14 amino acids. Germline V CDR1 and CDR2: SQVTM, ANQGSEA. The V and J ends lost 4 bases and 5 bases, in that order; junction bases with no gene match: 6. CDR3 amino acids: CSVALDRENEKLFF. The CDR3 DNA sequence: TGCAGCGTTGCCCTGGACAGGGAGAATGAAAAACTGTTTTTT.

The chain employs TRBV19 and TRBJ1-2; D may be TRBD1 (6 bases). This CDR3 spans 14 amino acids. Germline-derived CDR1 and CDR2 are LNHDA and SQIVND (reference sequence). V lost 5 bases to trimming and J lost 7 bases, with 17 bases between them. CDR3 in DNA: TGTGCCAGTAGTCTCCGGACAGTTCAGGTTGGCTACACCTTC. Translating it yields CASSLRTVQVGYTF.

The chain is built from TRBV4-2 and TRBJ1-4, with 7 bases matching TRBD1. J lost 6 bases, V lost 0 bases, and 10 bases had no gene match. Germline assignment: CDR1 LGHNA and CDR2 YNFKEQ. The CDR3 consists of 17 residues. CDR3 sequence: CASSQEGGGRGDEKLFF. CDR3 nucleotide sequence: TGTGCCAGCAGCCAAGAAGGCGGGGGCAGGGGGGATGAAAAACTGTTTTTT.

The rearrangement uses TRBV7-3 and TRBJ2-2; 11 nucleotides line up with TRBD1. With 6 bases clipped from V and 6 bases from J, the junction kept 0 bases outside the gene matches. CDR1 and CDR2 (germline): SGHTA, FQGTGA. This CDR3 has 13 residues. CDR3 residues: CASRGQGAGELFF. CDR3 nucleotides: TGTGCCAGCAGGGGACAGGGGGCCGGGGAGCTGTTTTTT. The full variable domain, completed using reference TRBV7-3 and TRBJ2-2, is GAGVSQTPSNKVTEKGKYVELRCDPISGHTALYWYRQSLGQGPEFLIYFQGTGAADDSGLPNDRFFAVRPEGSVSTLKIQRTERGDSAVYLCASRGQGAGELFFGEGSRLTVL.

This clone was found a few times. The chain recombines TRBV6-5 with TRBJ2-1; a possible D gene is TRBD2 (6 bases). With 6 bases removed from V and 8 bases from J, the gap between germline ends came to 20 bases. The CDR3 loop spans 15 amino acids. CDR1 and CDR2 from the germline V gene are MNHEY and SVGAGI. Written as DNA, the CDR3 is TGTGCCAGCAGCGGCGGGGTTGGAACGGCAGATGAGCAGTTCTTC. Translation gives CASSGGVGTADEQFF.

Comment on this clone: Other nucleotide sequences from this sample produce the same CDR3. The rearrangement uses TRBV7-3 and TRBJ1-2, with D possibly being TRBD1 (6 bases). This CDR3 is built from 14 residues. The V end was cut by 5 bases, the J end by 2 bases, with 12 bases between. Germline CDR1 SGHTA, CDR2 FQGTGA. The CDR3 DNA reads TGTGCCAGCAGCCCGGGGCAGGGGAACTATGGCTACACCTTC. Protein sequence: CASSPGQGNYGYTF.

The DNA for the CDR3 is TGTGCCAGCAGCCCCGGGCCGATCGGGGAGACCCAGTACTTC. Translation gives CASSPGPIGETQYF. The chain combines TRBV7-3 with TRBJ2-5; D ambiguous. This CDR3 has 14 residues. The V gene lost 5 bases and the J gene lost 5 bases, with 15 bases spanning the gap. The germline V gene encodes CDR1 SGHTA and CDR2 FQGTGA.

The chain combines TRBV5-3 with TRBJ1-1; 9 bases match TRBD1. TRBV5-3 is assigned to the ORF class and has an uncertain function. The junction had 2 bases not matched to a gene; V was cut back by 2 bases and J by 3 bases. The CDR3 is made up of 14 amino acids. CDR3 region: CARSFGTGYTEAFF. CDR3 coding DNA: TGTGCCAGAAGCTTCGGGACAGGGTACACTGAAGCTTTCTTT.

The chain couples TRBV29-1 to TRBJ2-4, with D unresolved. Looked up from germline, CDR1 is SQVTM and CDR2 is ANQGSEA. V shed 2 bases and J shed 8 bases, with 13 bases lying between them. CDR3 length: 13 residues. The CDR3 nucleotides are TGCAGCGTTGAATTAGTCGGGCTGGACATTCAGTACTTC. Residues: CSVELVGLDIQYF.

CDR3 nucleotides: TGTGCTAGTGGTTTGCGGGGGGGCAACTCCTACAATGAGCAGTTCTTC. This codes for CASGLRGGNSYNEQFF. The chain combines TRBV12-5 with TRBJ2-1; 8 nucleotides match TRBD2. The junction had 3 bases not matched to a gene; V was cut back by 2 bases and J by 0 bases. The CDR3 sequence is 16 residues long. In germline, CDR1 is LGHNT, CDR2 FRNRAP.

The chain has TRBV30 and TRBJ1-1; D is undetermined. V lost 0 bases and J lost 5, with 4 bases in between. This CDR3 has 11 residues. The germline gives CDR1 GTSNPN, CDR2 SVGIG (reference sequence). The CDR3 DNA reads as TGTGCCTGGAGTGTCGGGACTGAAGCTTTCTTT. This gives the protein CAWSVGTEAFF.

This rearrangement joins TRBV5-1 to TRBJ1-4; 8 bases fit TRBD1. The CDR3 contains 17 residues. V trimming: 4 bases; J trimming: 7 bases; junction bases outside the gene matches: 15. Germline lookup yields CDR1 SGHRS and CDR2 YFSETQ. Here the CDR3 DNA reads TGCGCCAGCAGCCCACGAGGGCTCGGGACAGGAATTGAAAAACTGTTTTTT. Residues: CASSPRGLGTGIEKLFF.

This rearrangement joins TRBV6-5 to TRBJ1-3, with D tentatively TRBD1 (5 bases). The germline V gene has CDR1 MNHEY and CDR2 SVGAGI. This CDR3 has 14 amino acids. Trimming removed 4 bases from V and 4 bases from J, with 11 bases in between. For the CDR3, the DNA is TGTGCCAGCAGTTCTCAGGGTCACGGAAACACCATATATTTT. Protein: CASSSQGHGNTIYF.

This sequence joins TRBV7-3 and TRBJ1-1, with D maybe TRBD1 (6 bases). Germline lookup yields CDR1 SGHTA and CDR2 FQGTGA. CDR3 size: 18 residues. V shed 1 base and J shed 4 bases, with 22 bases lying between them. CDR3 DNA: TGTGCCAGCAGCTTAATGAGTACAGGGCCCTCGGGAAGCACTGAAGCTTTCTTT. This codes for CASSLMSTGPSGSTEAFF. Complete variable domain (other parts from reference TRBV7-3 and TRBJ1-1): GAGVSQTPSNKVTEKGKYVELRCDPISGHTALYWYRQSLGQGPEFLIYFQGTGAADDSGLPNDRFFAVRPEGSVSTLKIQRTERGDSAVYLCASSLMSTGPSGSTEAFFGQGTRLTVV.

The V gene is TRBV7-9, the J gene TRBJ1-4; 12 positions agree with TRBD1. The CDR3 loop spans 15 amino acids. After removal of 2 bases from V and 8 bases from J, the junction contained 3 bases not matched to a gene. The V gene's germline CDR1 is SEHNR and CDR2 FQNEAQ (reference sequence). In nucleotides, the CDR3 is TGTGCCAGCAGCTTAACCGGGACAGGGGGCGAAAAACTGTTTTTT. This sequence encodes CASSLTGTGGEKLFF.

This clone has just one count. The V and J genes are TRBV7-9 and TRBJ1-1; TRBD1 agrees at 9 bases. There are 15 residues in the CDR3. CDR1 is SEHNR and CDR2 is FQNEAQ in the germline V gene (reference sequence). V shed 1 base and J 1 base; nucleotides not matched to a gene: 1. The CDR3 region has the DNA TGTGCCAGCAGCTTAGGGGGACAGGGGAACACTGAAGCTTTCTTT. It yields the protein CASSLGGQGNTEAFF.

The chain employs TRBV28 and TRBJ1-4; a possible D gene is TRBD1 (6 bases). This CDR3 has 15 amino acids. CDR1 MDHEN and CDR2 SYDVKM come from the germline V gene. Trimming stripped 7 bases from V and 7 bases from J, with 19 bases between. The CDR3 DNA reads TGTGCCAGCACTAAGCCTGACAGGCGGGGTGAAAAACTGTTTTTT. Translated, it gives CASTKPDRRGEKLFF.

This chain uses TRBV4-3 with TRBJ2-1, with a weak D call TRBD2 (5 bases). V lost 5 bases and J lost 9, with 14 bases in between. The germline V gene encodes CDR1 LGHNA and CDR2 YSLEER. This CDR3 is 13 amino acids long. The CDR3 reads CASSWTAGREQFF. The CDR3 DNA reads as TGCGCCAGCAGCTGGACCGCGGGTCGTGAGCAGTTCTTC.